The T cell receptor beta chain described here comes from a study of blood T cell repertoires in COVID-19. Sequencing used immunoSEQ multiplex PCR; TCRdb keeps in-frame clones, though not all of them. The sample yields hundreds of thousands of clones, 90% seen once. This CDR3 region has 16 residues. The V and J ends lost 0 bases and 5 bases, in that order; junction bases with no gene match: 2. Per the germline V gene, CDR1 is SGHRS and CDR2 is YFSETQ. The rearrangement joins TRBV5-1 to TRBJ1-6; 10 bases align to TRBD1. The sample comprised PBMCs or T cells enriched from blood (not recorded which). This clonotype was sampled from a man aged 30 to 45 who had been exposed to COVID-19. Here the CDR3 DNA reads TGCGCCAGCAGCTTGGGACAGGGGGCTAATAATTCACCCCTCCACTTT. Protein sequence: CASSLGQGANNSPLHF.